The present TCR beta chain was sequenced within a study of tumor-infiltrating lymphocytes in oesophageal squamous cell carcinoma. This clonotype was seen a few times. Each CDR3 protein is one row after TCRdb ran MiXCR on the PCR reads. The sample holds 15,000 to 17,000 distinct CDR3 sequences; roughly 54% are singletons and the top ten take roughly 35%. The CDR3 contains 15 residues. V lost 3 bases to trimming and J lost 2 bases, with 8 bases between them. This rearrangement joins TRBV12-3 or TRBV12-4 to TRBJ2-6; D gene unclear. The TCR comes from a female donor with esophageal squamous cell carcinoma. Material: esophageal tumor tissue. The CDR3 loop is CASSLRGPGANVLTF. CDR3 nucleotide sequence: TGTGCCAGCAGTTTGCGAGGTCCTGGGGCCAACGTCCTGACTTTC.